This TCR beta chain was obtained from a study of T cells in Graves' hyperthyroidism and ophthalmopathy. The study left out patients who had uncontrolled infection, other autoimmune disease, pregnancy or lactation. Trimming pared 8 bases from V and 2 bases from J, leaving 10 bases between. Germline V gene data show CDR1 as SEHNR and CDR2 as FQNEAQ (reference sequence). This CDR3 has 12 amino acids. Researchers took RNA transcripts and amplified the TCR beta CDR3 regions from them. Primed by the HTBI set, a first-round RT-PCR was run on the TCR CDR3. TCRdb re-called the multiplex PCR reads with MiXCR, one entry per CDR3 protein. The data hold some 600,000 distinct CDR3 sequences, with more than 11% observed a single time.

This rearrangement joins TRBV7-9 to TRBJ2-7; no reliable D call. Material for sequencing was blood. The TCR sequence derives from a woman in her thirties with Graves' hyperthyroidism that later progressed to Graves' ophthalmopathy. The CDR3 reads CASHILTYEQYF. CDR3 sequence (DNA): TGTGCCAGCCATATCCTAACCTACGAGCAGTACTTC. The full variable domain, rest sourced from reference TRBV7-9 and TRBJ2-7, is DTGVSQNPRHKITKRGQNVTFRCDPISEHNRLYWYRQTLGQGPEFLTYFQNEAQLEKSRLLSDRFSAERPKGSFSTLEIQRTEQGDSAMYLCASHILTYEQYFGPGTRLTVT.